The rows below give T cell receptor beta chains drawn from one sample of a study of T cells after yellow fever vaccination. One entry per CDR3 protein, called by TCRdb with MiXCR from the 5' RACE reads. The table includes about 340,000 distinct CDR3 sequences, almost 4% detected once. The sequences come from PBMCs, collected 5 days after the yellow fever booster vaccination. The receptors were gathered from a man aged 18 to 29 who received the YFV17D yellow fever vaccine. CDR3s include the opening cysteine and the closing phenylalanine or tryptophan. D genes are given only for firm matches. Size is stated for part of the rows, as once, few or many counts, or as a class when the clone is expanded.

J	V	size	D	CDR3	DNA
TRBJ2-5	TRBV15	few	-	CATSRDRGPETQYF	TGTGCCACCAGCAGAGACCGGGGGCCGGAGACCCAGTACTTC
TRBJ2-7	TRBV10-3	-	TRBD1	CAISEVGQFSRAYELYF	TGTGCCATCAGTGAGGTGGGACAGTTCTCGAGGGCCTACGAGCTGTACTTC
TRBJ2-3	TRBV7-2	many	-	CASRLGPTDTQYF	TGTGCCAGCAGGCTTGGTCCCACAGATACGCAGTATTTT
TRBJ2-2	TRBV12-3/TRBV12-4	many	TRBD2	CASSLLAGGNAGELFF	TGTGCCAGCAGTTTGCTAGCGGGGGGAAATGCCGGGGAGCTGTTTTTT
TRBJ1-2	TRBV12-3/TRBV12-4	many	-	CASSLVEGYGYTF	TGTGCCAGCAGTTTAGTGGAAGGCTATGGCTACACCTTC
TRBJ1-3	TRBV7-3	many	-	CASSPAGSGNTIYF	TGTGCCAGCAGCCCCGCGGGTTCTGGAAACACCATATATTTT
TRBJ1-2	TRBV27	few	TRBD1	CASSVTGQVNYGYTF	TGTGCCAGCAGTGTGACGGGACAGGTTAACTATGGCTACACCTTC
TRBJ1-3	TRBV4-2	-	TRBD1	CASSQEAGGAGNTIYF	TGTGCCAGCAGCCAAGAGGCAGGGGGAGCTGGAAACACCATATATTTT
TRBJ1-2	TRBV5-1	few	-	CASSLDRGRDYGYTF	TGCGCCAGCAGCTTGGATAGGGGTAGGGACTATGGCTACACCTTC
TRBJ2-5	TRBV5-1	many	-	CASSGGRGGRAVVGLVHQETQYF	TGCGCCAGCAGCGGCGGACGTGGAGGGCGAGCGGTGGTGGGCCTCGTTCACCAAGAGACCCAGTACTTC
TRBJ2-5	TRBV4-3	few	-	CASSQVQGRGETQYF	TGCGCCAGCAGCCAAGTACAAGGGCGCGGCGAGACCCAGTACTTC
TRBJ2-3	TRBV5-6	few	TRBD1	CASSQVDRYSTDTQYF	TGTGCCAGCAGCCAAGTGGACAGGTATAGCACAGATACGCAGTATTTT
TRBJ2-5	TRBV28	many	TRBD1	CASSRTGVVETQYF	TGTGCCAGCAGTCGAACAGGGGTAGTGGAGACCCAGTACTTC
TRBJ2-7	TRBV30	-	-	CAWTRGGGEQYF	TGTGCCTGGACCCGGGGAGGCGGTGAGCAGTACTTC
TRBJ2-7	TRBV7-9	-	TRBD1	CASRRTGSYEQYF	TGTGCCAGCAGAAGGACAGGGTCCTACGAGCAGTACTTC
TRBJ2-1	TRBV7-2	-	TRBD2	CASSLAVFAGGILNEQFF	TGTGCCAGCAGCTTAGCGGTTTTTGCGGGGGGGATTTTGAATGAGCAGTTCTTC
TRBJ1-1	TRBV24-1	many	TRBD1	CATRGTGGTEAFF	TGTGCCACCAGGGGGACAGGCGGCACTGAAGCTTTCTTT
TRBJ2-5	TRBV7-2	-	-	CASSFGDSGPPETQYF	TGTGCCAGCAGCTTTGGTGATAGCGGTCCTCCAGAGACCCAGTACTTC
TRBJ2-5	TRBV3-1	-	TRBD1	CASSRLDRGETQYF	TGTGCCAGCAGCCGGCTGGACAGGGGAGAGACCCAGTACTTC
TRBJ2-1	TRBV5-1	few	TRBD2	CASKLAGSSYNEQFF	TGCGCCAGCAAACTAGCGGGTAGCTCCTACAATGAGCAGTTCTTC
TRBJ2-5	TRBV7-9	-	-	CASSGYRGKETQYF	TGTGCCAGCAGCGGCTATAGGGGTAAAGAGACCCAGTACTTC
TRBJ2-3	TRBV7-3	few	-	CASSLSFGDTQYF	TGTGCCAGCAGCTTATCGTTCGGAGATACGCAGTATTTT
TRBJ2-3	TRBV4-2	-	-	CASSRTSHSTDTQYF	TGTGCCAGCAGCCGAACTAGCCATAGCACAGATACGCAGTATTTT
TRBJ1-5	TRBV27	-	TRBD1	CASRLGQGRNQPQHF	TGTGCCAGCAGACTGGGACAGGGACGCAATCAGCCCCAGCATTTT
TRBJ2-5	TRBV4-3	few	-	CASSQGLRTQETQYF	TGCGCCAGCAGCCAAGGGTTGCGCACCCAAGAGACCCAGTACTTC
TRBJ1-2	TRBV7-9	few	TRBD1	CASTPGGGNYGYTF	TGTGCCAGCACCCCTGGAGGGGGCAACTATGGCTACACCTTC
TRBJ2-5	TRBV5-1	few	TRBD1	CASSLVSLARGHETQYF	TGCGCCAGCAGCTTGGTTAGTCTCGCCAGGGGGCACGAGACCCAGTACTTC
TRBJ2-3	TRBV5-8	-	-	CASLPGHRFGDTQYF	TGTGCCAGCCTTCCAGGACATAGGTTTGGGGATACGCAGTATTTT
TRBJ1-1	TRBV12-3/TRBV12-4	many	-	CASSPRIYTEAFF	TGTGCCAGCAGTCCTAGGATTTACACTGAAGCTTTCTTT
TRBJ2-5	TRBV7-7	-	TRBD2	CASSFAASGGQETQYF	TGTGCCAGCAGCTTCGCTGCTAGCGGGGGACAAGAGACCCAGTACTTC
TRBJ2-1	TRBV5-1	-	TRBD1	CASSTGTGIYNEQFF	TGCGCCAGCAGCACGGGGACAGGGATATACAATGAGCAGTTCTTC
TRBJ2-1	TRBV5-4	many	TRBD2	CASSLVVAGNNEQFF	TGTGCCAGCAGCTTGGTAGTAGCGGGGAATAATGAGCAGTTCTTC
TRBJ2-2	TRBV27	many	-	CASSSPVGGELFF	TGTGCCAGCAGTTCCCCCGTAGGCGGGGAGCTGTTTTTT
TRBJ2-1	TRBV3-1	many	-	CASSQGGRGDEQFF	TGTGCCAGCAGCCAAGGTGGCAGGGGTGATGAGCAGTTCTTC